The text below deals with one T cell receptor (beta chain). This entry comes from a study of blood T cell repertoires in COVID-19. About the study: COVID-19 samples collected from the United States, Italy and Spain covered acute and convalescent phases. Nucleic acid was either cDNA or gDNA, and it came from T cells, B-cell-depleted T cells, or PBMCs.

Original processing methods: Reference gene primer amplification gave nucleated cell count estimates. TCRdb's copy holds only in-frame clones and misses some; the assay was immunoSEQ multiplex PCR. The DNA gave D and trimming, while V, J and clone size come from that table. Found here are about 64,000 clones, approximately 83% of them singletons; the top ten hold 0.9% to 1.5%. Per germline, CDR1 SGDLS and CDR2 YYNGEE. With 4 bases clipped from V and 4 bases from J, the junction kept 14 bases outside the gene matches. This CDR3 has 16 residues. The rearrangement links TRBV9 to TRBJ2-7, with TRBD1 identical over 7 bases. The specimen sequenced was peripheral blood. This sequence was found in a man aged 35-49 years with acute or convalescent COVID-19. CDR3 nucleotides: TGTGCCAGCAGCTCCCACACCGGGGACAGACTTTACGAGCAGTACTTC. This codes for CASSSHTGDRLYEQYF.